This TCR beta chain appears in the sequencing data of a study of vaccination effects on CD4 cells after COVID-19 (dated by TCRdb to the early 2020s). Describing the broader study: In the ViraFEST assay, PBMC were stimulated with viral peptide pools, and TCR sequencing was then used to find antigen-specific CD4+ T cell clonotypes based on their expansion. Participants received two doses of either the BNT162b2 or the mRNA-1273 mRNA SARS-CoV-2 vaccine. Some 1.9 million PBMC per well were cultured with about 9.6 ug/ml peptides in IMDM containing 5% human AB serum, approximately 10 IU/ml IL-2 and gentamicin. The study compared SARS-CoV-2 spike-specific CD4+ TCR repertoires before and after mRNA vaccination in COVID-19 convalescent patients and infection-naive vaccine recipients. A total of roughly 9 COVID-19 convalescent patients and a handful of SARS-CoV-2-naive healthy vaccine recipients were included in the full study. The Oncomine TCR Beta short-read assay on an Illumina iSeq 100 was used to sequence cultures from other donors in the study. Results the study describes overall, beyond this receptor: Clones induced by infection and clones induced by vaccination both contracted markedly at late timepoints after vaccination, which fits with T cell responses waning over time. The study was limited by a small number of convalescent patients, and early post-infection timepoints were lacking. In healthy vaccine recipients, vaccine-induced clones were almost all SARS-CoV-2 mono-reactive, with only 1 of 255 cross-reactive with common cold coronaviruses.

The library came from the immunoSEQ multiplex PCR assay. TCR beta CDR3 sequencing was performed on DNA from the cultured, isolated CD4+ T cells. As for the original processing: Non-productive TCR sequences were discarded, and reads were trimmed to the CDR3 region, with only CDR3s of 7 or more amino acids retained. The MANAFEST web app was used to identify antigen-specific clonotypes by comparing expansion in peptide wells with expansion in reference cultures. Positive clones required FDR<0.05 expansion versus reference and all other wells, odds ratio above 5, and frequency above 0.1% in two replicate wells. A clonotype was defined as cross-reactive if the clonotype was significantly expanded both in SARS-CoV-2 spike wells and in at least one common cold coronavirus spike condition. CDR3 similarity was assessed by Levenshtein distance using the stringdist R package, and unrooted trees were constructed with ape in R 3.6.1. Not all clones reach the TCRdb copy of this immuneACCESS table, which keeps in-frame sequences only. Checked studies attribute under half of the gap to unresolved V genes and leave the rest unexplained. Clone size and V and J calls were adopted from that table, with D and trimming inferred from the DNA. Here the sample has tens of thousands of clones; 60% to 80% occur a single time. 9.9% of the sample is held by the ten biggest clonotypes.

After about 10 days of culture, CD4+ T cells were isolated with the EasySep CD4+ T cell isolation kit. Healthy vaccine recipients had no prior SARS-CoV-2 infection, confirmed by negative nucleocapsid antibodies before and after vaccination. On days 3 and 7, half of the culture medium was replaced with fresh IL-2-containing medium. Unless noted otherwise, every peptide stimulation condition was grown in triplicate wells. PBMC were separated from whole blood using Ficoll-Paque Plus gradient centrifugation and were then either cryopreserved at -140C or used fresh. The QIAamp micro DNA kit was used to extract genomic DNA from the cultured CD4+ T cells. A word on this clone: Its antigen has not been determined. The input lacks base qualities; no much larger clone sits a single base away.

The CDR3 goes from the cysteine to the phenylalanine over 14 residues. The CDR3 DNA has 42 bases and is translated from base 1. The trim is 5 bases for V and 4 bases for J, with a gap of 9 bases between the germline ends. Looking up the germline V gene (reference sequence) yields CDR1 LNHNV and CDR2 YYDKDF. This material consisted of CD4+ T cells from PBMCs cultured without peptide, taken before COVID-19 vaccination. The clonotype originates from a human donor who received a COVID-19 vaccine. The sequence is built from TRBV15 and TRBJ1-6; no confident D gene assignment can be made. The bases read TGTGCCACCAGCGTAATACGATATAATTCACCCCTCCACTTT. This encodes CATSVIRYNSPLHF.